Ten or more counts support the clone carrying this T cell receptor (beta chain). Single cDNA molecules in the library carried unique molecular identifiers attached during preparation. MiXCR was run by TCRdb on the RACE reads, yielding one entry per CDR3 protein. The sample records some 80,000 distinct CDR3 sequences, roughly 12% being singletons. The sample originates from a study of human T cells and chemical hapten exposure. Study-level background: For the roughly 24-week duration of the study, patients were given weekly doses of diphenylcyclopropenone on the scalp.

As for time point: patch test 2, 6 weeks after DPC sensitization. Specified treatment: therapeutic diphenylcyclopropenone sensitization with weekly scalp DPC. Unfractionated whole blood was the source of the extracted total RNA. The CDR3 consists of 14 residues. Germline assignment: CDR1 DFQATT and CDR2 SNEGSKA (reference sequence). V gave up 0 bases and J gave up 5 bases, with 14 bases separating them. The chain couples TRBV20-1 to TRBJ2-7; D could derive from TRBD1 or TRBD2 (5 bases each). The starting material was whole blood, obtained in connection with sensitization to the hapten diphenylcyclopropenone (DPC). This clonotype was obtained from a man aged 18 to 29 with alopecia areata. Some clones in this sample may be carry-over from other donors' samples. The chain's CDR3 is CSARDYRLEDEQYF. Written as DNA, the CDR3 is TGCAGTGCTAGAGATTACAGGCTGGAGGACGAGCAGTACTTC.